This TCR beta chain was sequenced during a study of T cell repertoires in cytomegalovirus infection. Study overall: HLA-B-restricted CMV epitopes that are well studied were used alongside recently identified HLA-C-restricted ones. Based on public TCR beta signatures, there were indications of CMV infection and of a matching HLA type. Whole-study results and caveats: Predominance within the ex vivo response was attributable to HLA-C-restricted CMV-specific TCR beta clonotypes. Based on cumulative public TCR beta family frequency, carriers of CMV plus the relevant HLA were identified.

Worth noting for this clonotype: Antigen: not known.

The CDR3 is made up of 15 amino acids. V gave up 4 bases and J gave up 4 bases, with 14 bases separating them. Germline CDR1 reads MNHNS; CDR2 reads SASEGT. TCRdb itself ran the reads through MiXCR, one entry per CDR3 protein. The sample holds some 200,000 distinct CDR3 sequences, about 39% seen once. This TCR derives from a human donor in good health (CMV status not recorded). Some clones in this sample may be carry-over from other donors' samples. V and J are TRBV6-1 and TRBJ2-4; possible D gene TRBD1, 6 bases. Sequencing used CD8+ T cells from cultured PBMCs, obtained from culture after CMV antigen stimulation. The CDR3 sequence is CASSVETGGKNIQYF. CDR3 nucleotides: TGTGCCAGCAGTGTAGAGACAGGCGGTAAAAACATTCAGTACTTC.